This TCR beta chain is from a study of post-analysis software for immune sequencing data. Study-wide results and caveats: Controls' normalized Chao1 diversity significantly exceeded that of multiple sclerosis patients. Elevated frequency relative to controls characterized four to six TRBV segments in patients, TRBV5-6, TRBV5-1 and TRBV20-1 among them.

This CDR3 is 15 amino acids long. V was shortened by 0 bases and J by 2 bases, with 10 bases between the two germline ends. Looked up from germline, CDR1 is SGHRS and CDR2 is YFSETQ. cDNA libraries for TCR beta contained unique molecular identifiers. Approximately 500,000 cDNA molecules were recovered from an input of about 0.9 to 11 million T cells. Each CDR3 protein is one row after TCRdb ran MiXCR on the PCR reads. Altogether around 500,000 distinct CDR3 sequences are present, around a third being singletons, with the ten largest covering about 6%. The sample holds a few counts of this clonotype. Its antigen is undetermined.

The genes are TRBV5-1 and TRBJ2-3; TRBD2 might be the D (5 bases). Sample: blood. The sequence came from a girl under 18 with multiple sclerosis. CDR3 sequence: CASSLAWRFTDTQYF. The CDR3 bases are TGCGCCAGCAGCTTGGCCTGGAGGTTCACAGATACGCAGTATTTT. Full variable domain (outside the CDR3, taken from reference TRBV5-1 and TRBJ2-3): KAGVTQTPRYLIKTRGQQVTLSCSPISGHRSVSWYQQTPGQGLQFLFEYFSETQRNKGNFPGRFSGRQFSNSRSEMNVSTLELGDSALYLCASSLAWRFTDTQYFGPGTRLTVL.